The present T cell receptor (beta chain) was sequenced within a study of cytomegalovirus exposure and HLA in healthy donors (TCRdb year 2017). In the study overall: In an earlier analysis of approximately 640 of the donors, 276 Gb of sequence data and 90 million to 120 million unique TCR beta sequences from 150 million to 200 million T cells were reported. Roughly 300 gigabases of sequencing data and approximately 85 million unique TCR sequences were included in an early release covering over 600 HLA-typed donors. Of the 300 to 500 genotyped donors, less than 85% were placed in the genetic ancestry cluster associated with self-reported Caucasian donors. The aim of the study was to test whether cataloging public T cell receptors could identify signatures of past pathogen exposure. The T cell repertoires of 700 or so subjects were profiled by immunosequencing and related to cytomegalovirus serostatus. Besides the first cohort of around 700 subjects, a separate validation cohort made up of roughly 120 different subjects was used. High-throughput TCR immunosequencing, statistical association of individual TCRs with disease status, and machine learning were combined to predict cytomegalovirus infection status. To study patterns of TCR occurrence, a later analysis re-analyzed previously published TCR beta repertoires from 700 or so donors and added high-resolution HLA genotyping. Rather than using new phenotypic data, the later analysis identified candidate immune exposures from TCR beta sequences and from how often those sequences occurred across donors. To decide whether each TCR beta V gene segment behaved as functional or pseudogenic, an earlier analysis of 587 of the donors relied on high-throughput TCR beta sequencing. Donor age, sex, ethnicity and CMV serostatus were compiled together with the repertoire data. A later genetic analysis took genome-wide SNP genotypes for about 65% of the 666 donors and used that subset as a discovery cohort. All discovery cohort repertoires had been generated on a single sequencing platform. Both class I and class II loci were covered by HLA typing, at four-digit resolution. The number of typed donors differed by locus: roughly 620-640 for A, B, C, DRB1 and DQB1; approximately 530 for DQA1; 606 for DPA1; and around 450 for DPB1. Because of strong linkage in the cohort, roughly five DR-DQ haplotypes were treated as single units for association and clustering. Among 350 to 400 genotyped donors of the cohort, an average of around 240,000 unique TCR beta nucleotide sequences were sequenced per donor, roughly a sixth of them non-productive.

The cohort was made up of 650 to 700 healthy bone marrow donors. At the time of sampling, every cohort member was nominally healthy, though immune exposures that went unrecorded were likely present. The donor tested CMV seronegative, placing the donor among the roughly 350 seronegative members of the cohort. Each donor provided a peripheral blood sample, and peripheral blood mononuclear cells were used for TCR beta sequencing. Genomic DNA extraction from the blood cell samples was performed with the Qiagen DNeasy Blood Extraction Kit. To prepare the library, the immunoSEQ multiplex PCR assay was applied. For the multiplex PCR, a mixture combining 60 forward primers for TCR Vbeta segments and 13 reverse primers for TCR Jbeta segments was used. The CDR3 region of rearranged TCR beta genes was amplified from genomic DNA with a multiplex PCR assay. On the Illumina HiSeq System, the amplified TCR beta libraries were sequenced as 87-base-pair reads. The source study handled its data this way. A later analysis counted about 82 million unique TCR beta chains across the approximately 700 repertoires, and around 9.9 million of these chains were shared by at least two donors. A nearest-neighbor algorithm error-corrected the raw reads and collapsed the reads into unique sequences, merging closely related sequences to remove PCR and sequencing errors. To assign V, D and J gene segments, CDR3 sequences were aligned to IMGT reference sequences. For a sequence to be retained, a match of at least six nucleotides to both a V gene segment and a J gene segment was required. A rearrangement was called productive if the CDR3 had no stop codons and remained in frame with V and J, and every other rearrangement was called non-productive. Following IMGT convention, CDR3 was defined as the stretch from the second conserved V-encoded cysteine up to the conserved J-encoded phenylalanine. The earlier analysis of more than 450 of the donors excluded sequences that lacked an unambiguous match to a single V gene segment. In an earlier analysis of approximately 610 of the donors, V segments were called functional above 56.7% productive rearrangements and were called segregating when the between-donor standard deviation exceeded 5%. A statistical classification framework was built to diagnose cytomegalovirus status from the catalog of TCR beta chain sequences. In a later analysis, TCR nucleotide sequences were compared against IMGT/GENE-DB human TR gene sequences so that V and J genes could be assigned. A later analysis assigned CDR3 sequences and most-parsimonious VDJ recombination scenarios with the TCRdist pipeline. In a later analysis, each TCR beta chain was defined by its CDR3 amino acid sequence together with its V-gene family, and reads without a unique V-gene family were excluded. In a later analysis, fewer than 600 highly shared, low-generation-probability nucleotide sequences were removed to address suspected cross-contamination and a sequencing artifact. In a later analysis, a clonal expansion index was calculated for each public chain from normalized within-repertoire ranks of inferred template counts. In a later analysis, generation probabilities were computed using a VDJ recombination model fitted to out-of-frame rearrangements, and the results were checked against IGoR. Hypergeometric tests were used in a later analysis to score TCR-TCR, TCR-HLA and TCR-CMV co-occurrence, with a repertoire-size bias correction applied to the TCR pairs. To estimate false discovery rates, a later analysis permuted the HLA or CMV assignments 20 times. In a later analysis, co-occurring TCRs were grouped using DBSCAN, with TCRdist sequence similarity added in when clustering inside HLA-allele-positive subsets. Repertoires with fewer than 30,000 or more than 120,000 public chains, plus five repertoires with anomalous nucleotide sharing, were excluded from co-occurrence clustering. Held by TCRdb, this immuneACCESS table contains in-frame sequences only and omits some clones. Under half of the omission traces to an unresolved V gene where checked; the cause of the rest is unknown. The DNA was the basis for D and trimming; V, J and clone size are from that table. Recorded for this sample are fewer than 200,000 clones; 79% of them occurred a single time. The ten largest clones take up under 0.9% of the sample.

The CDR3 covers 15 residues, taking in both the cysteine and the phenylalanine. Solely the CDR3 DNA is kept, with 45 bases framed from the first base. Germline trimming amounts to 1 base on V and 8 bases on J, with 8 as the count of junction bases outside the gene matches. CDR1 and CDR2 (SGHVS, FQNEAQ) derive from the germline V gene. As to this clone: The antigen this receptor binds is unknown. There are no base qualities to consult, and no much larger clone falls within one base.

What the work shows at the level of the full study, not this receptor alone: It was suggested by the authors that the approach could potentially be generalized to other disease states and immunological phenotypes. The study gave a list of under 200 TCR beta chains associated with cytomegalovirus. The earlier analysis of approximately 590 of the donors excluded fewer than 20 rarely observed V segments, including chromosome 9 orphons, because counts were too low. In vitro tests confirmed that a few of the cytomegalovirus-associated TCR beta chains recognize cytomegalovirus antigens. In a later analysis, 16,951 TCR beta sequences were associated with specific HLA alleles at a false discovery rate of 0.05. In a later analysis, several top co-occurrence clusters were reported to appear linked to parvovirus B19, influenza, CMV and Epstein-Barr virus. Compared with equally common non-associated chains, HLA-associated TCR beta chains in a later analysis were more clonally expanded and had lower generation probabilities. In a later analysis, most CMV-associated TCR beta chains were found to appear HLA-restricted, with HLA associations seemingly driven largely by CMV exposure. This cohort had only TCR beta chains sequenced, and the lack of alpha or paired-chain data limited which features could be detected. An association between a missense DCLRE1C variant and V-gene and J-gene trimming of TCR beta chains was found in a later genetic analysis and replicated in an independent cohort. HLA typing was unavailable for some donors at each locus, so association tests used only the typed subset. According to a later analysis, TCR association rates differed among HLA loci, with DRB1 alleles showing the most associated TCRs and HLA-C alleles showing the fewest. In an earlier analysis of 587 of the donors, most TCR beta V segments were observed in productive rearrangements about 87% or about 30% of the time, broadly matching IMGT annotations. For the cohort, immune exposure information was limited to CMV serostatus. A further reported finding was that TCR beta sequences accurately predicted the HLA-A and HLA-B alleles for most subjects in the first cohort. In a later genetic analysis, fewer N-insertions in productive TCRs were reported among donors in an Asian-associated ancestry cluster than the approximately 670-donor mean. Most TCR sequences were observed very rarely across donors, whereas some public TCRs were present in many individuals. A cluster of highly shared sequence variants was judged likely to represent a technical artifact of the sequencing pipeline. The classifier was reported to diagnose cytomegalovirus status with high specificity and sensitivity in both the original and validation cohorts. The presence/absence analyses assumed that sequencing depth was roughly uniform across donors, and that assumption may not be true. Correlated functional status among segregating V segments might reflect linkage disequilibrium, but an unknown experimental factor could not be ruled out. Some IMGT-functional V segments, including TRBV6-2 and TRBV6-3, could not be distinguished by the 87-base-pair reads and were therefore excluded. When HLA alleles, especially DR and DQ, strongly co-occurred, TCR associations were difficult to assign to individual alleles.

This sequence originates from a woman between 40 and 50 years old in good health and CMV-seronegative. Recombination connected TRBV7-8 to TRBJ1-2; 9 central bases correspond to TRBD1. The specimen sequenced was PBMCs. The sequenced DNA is TGTGCCAGCAGCTTAGATTATGACAGGGGGAACGGCTACACCTTC. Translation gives CASSLDYDRGNGYTF.